This TCR beta chain was observed in a study of shared clonotypes between healthy human individuals. Study-level points and caveats: Only blood underwent sampling, and tissue repertoires likely differ.

Comments on this clone: Its antigen is as yet unknown.

The repertoire was sequenced with immunoSEQ multiplex PCR; TCRdb's copy has only in-frame clones and lacks some. This sample has some 200,000 clones, with over 50% found just once. Germline V CDR1 and CDR2: SNHLY, FYNNEI. This CDR3 has 15 amino acids. The V gene end was trimmed by 5 bases and the J gene end by 7 bases; junction bases not matched to a gene: 10. Caucasian adults living in Nashville, Tennessee, provided all samples. Sequencing was done on a sample of memory CD4+ T cells sorted from blood. Sample subset: CD45RA-negative fraction. The gene calls are TRBV2 and TRBJ2-1, with 8 bases aligning to TRBD2. The clonotype comes from a man aged 25 to 40 in good health. The CDR3: CASSTGGAPRNEQFF. For the CDR3, the DNA is TGTGCCAGCAGTACGGGGGGGGCCCCACGGAATGAGCAGTTCTTC.